This TCR beta chain originates from a study of early T cells in non-severe SARS-CoV-2 infection. Study-wide context: Sequencing of bulk RNA from unsorted whole blood was done, without chain pairing.

The V end was cut by 4 bases, the J end by 5 bases, with 21 bases between. Germline lookup yields CDR1 MNHEY and CDR2 SMNVEV (reference sequence). The length of the CDR3 is 16 residues. Individual cDNA molecules received unique molecular identifiers. MiXCR, run by TCRdb on the 5' RACE reads, gives a single entry per CDR3 protein. The sample has 60,000 to 70,000 distinct CDR3 sequences, around 4.7% seen once. This clonotype appeared many times. Its antigen is still unknown. Study-level points and caveats: Private and CD4 specificities were missed by VDJdb matching, which favored anti-spike CD8 responses.

This TCR was sampled from an adult who was a healthcare worker with PCR-confirmed SARS-CoV-2 infection or an uninfected control (not recorded which). The rearrangement uses TRBV27 and TRBJ2-7; D gene unclear. Sequenced: whole blood. The CDR3 DNA sequence: TGTGCCAGCAGTTCGCCAACTCGGATCAAAGTCCACGAGCAGTACTTC. Translating gives CASSSPTRIKVHEQYF.